This T cell receptor (beta chain) was sequenced during a study of OX40 agonist ivuxolimab in advanced cancers. Turning to the study itself: Recorded diagnoses for dose-escalation patients were hepatocellular carcinoma, melanoma, renal cell or head and neck cancer.

Comments on this clone: The same CDR3 is also encoded by other DNA sequences in this sample.

The data were produced by immunoSEQ multiplex PCR, yet TCRdb's version contains in-frame clones alone and is incomplete. This sample has about 53,000 clones; approximately 85% occur once, and the top ten carry 11%. The V end lost 5 bases, the J end lost 0 bases, and 2 bases lay between the germline ends. The CDR3 spans 12 residues. Germline V gene lookup returns CDR1 SEHNR and CDR2 FQNEAQ (reference sequence). The clonotype was recovered from an adult with an advanced solid tumor such as melanoma, head and neck, liver or kidney cancer. The chain is built from TRBV7-9 and TRBJ1-3; D is undetermined. The sequencing used CD4+ or CD8+ T cells sorted from blood, collected in a trial of the OX40 agonist ivuxolimab. The DNA for the CDR3 is TGTGCCAGCAGCCTCTCTGGAAACACCATATATTTT. It specifies CASSLSGNTIYF.